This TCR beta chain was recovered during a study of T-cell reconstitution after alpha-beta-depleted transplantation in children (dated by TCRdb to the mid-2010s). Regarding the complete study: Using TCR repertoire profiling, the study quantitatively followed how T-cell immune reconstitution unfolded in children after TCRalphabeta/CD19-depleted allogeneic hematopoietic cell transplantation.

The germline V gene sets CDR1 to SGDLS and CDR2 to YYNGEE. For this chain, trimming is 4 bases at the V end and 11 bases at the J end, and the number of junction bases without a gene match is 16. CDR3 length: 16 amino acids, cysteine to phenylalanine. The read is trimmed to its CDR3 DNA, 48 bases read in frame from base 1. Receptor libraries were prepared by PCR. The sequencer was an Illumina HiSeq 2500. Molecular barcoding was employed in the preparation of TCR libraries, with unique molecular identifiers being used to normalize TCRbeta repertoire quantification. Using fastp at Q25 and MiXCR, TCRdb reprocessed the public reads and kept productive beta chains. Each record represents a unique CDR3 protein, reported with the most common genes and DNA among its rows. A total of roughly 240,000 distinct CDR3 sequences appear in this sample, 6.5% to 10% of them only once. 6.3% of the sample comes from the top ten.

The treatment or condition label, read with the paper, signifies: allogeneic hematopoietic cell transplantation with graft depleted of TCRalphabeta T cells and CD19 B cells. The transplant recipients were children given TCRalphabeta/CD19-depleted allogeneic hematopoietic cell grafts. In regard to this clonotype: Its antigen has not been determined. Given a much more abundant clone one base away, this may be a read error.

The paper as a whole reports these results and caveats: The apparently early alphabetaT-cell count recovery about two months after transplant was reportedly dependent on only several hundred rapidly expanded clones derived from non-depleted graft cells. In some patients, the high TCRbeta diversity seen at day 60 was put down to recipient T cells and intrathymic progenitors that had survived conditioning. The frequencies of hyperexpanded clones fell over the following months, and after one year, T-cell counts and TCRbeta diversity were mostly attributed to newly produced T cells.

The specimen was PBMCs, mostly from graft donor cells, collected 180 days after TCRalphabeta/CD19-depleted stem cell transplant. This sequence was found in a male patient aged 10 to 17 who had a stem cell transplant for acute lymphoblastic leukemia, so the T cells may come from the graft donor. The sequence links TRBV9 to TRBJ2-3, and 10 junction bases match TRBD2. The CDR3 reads CASSPRGSGGPYKQYF. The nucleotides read TGTGCCAGCAGCCCCCGCGGTAGCGGGGGGCCCTATAAGCAGTATTTT.